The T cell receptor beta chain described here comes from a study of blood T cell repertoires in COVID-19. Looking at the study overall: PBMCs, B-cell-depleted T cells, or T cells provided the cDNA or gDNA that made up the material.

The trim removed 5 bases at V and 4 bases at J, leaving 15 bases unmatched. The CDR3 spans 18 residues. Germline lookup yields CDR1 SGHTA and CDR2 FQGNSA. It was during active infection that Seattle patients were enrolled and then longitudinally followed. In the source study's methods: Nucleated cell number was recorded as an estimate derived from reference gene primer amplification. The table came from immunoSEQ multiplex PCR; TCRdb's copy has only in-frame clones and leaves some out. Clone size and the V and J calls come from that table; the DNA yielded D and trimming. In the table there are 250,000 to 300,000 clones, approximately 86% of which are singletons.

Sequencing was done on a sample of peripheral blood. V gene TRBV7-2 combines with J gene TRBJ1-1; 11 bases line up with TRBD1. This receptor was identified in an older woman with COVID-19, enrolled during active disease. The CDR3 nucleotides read TGTGCCAGCAGCCTGCTGGGGACAGGGGGTTTGCTGCGCACTGAAGCTTTCTTT. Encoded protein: CASSLLGTGGLLRTEAFF.